This T cell receptor (beta chain) was recorded in a study of sequential checkpoint blockade in melanoma. About the study: Maintenance nivolumab came after either treatment sequence.

This table comes from immunoSEQ multiplex PCR, and its TCRdb copy is limited to in-frame clones, with some not included. The sample has tens of thousands of clones, approximately 78% seen once. The treatment here: randomized to nivolumab then ipilimumab (arm A) or the reverse (arm B). Live CD3+CD8+ CD19− CD56− cells were sorted from PBMCs. The CDR3 runs to 17 residues. Germline V gene lookup returns CDR1 SGHDN and CDR2 FVKESK. The V and J ends lost 1 base and 4 bases, in that order; junction bases with no gene match: 8. The TCR comes from a human donor with melanoma. The starting material was CD8+ T cells sorted from blood (inferred from file names), obtained from a patient given nivolumab and ipilimumab in sequence. This chain links TRBV14 with TRBJ2-1; TRBD2 matches 9 bases. The CDR3 region is CASSQGEATSGYNEQFF. DNA for the CDR3: TGTGCCAGCAGCCAAGGTGAGGCGACTAGCGGTTACAATGAGCAGTTCTTC.